These T cell receptor beta chains were read from a single sample in a study of blood T cell repertoires in COVID-19. Produced via immunoSEQ multiplex PCR; TCRdb's table is partial and in-frame only. The repertoire holds roughly 9,000 clones, with 86% as singletons. Sequences were obtained from peripheral blood. These receptor sequences come from a man in his 60s with acute or convalescent COVID-19. Both conserved end residues are part of each CDR3. The D gene is left open where the match is weak. Clone size is stated in some rows and not others, as once, few, many or a class when expanded.

CDR3 DNA	CDR3 protein	V gene	J gene	clone size	D gene
TGCGCCAGCAGTCGTACCGGCACTAGCGGGTCTCGTGAGCAGTTCTTC	CASSRTGTSGSREQFF	TRBV10-1	TRBJ2-1	once	TRBD2
TGTGCCAGCAGCTTAAGGCGGGAGGTTCTCGAGCAGTACTTC	CASSLRREVLEQYF	TRBV7-2	TRBJ2-7	.	TRBD2
TGTGCCAGCTCGGCCCGACGGGAGGGAGAAAAACTGTTTTTT	CASSARREGEKLFF	TRBV18	TRBJ1-4	.	.
TGTGCCAGCAGTTTATGGCCAGTCCACTATGGCTACACCTTC	CASSLWPVHYGYTF	TRBV27	TRBJ1-2	.	.
TGTGCCAGCAGGACTCTGGGGGCCAACTCCTACGAGCAGTACTTC	CASRTLGANSYEQYF	TRBV27	TRBJ2-7	.	.
TGTGCCAGCCTAGGGACAGGGGTTTTGGGAGGCTACACCTTC	CASLGTGVLGGYTF	TRBV7-9	TRBJ1-2	.	TRBD1
TGTGCCATCAGTGTAATCGGGACATCTTCTAACTATGGCTACACCTTC	CAISVIGTSSNYGYTF	TRBV10-3	TRBJ1-2	few	.
TGTGCCAGCAGCCCAGACTTTAATGAAAAACTGTTTTTT	CASSPDFNEKLFF	TRBV9	TRBJ1-4	.	.
TGTGCCAGCAGCTCCCCTCCGGGACAGGGTGAGGCCTATGGCTACACCTTC	CASSSPPGQGEAYGYTF	TRBV5-4	TRBJ1-2	.	TRBD1
TGTGCCAGTAGTATAGGTGCGGGCCGTTCCTACGAGCAGTACTTC	CASSIGAGRSYEQYF	TRBV19	TRBJ2-7	once	.
TGTGCCAGCAGTGGGAGGGGTGGGAACACTGAAGCTTTCTTT	CASSGRGGNTEAFF	TRBV2	TRBJ1-1	.	.
TGTGCCAGCAGTTTTTATGCCACAGGGGCAAACACTGAAGCTTTCTTT	CASSFYATGANTEAFF	TRBV27	TRBJ1-1	.	TRBD1
TGTGCCAGCAGCTTAGGGGAGGCGCCCCTCCACTTT	CASSLGEAPLHF	TRBV7-9	TRBJ1-6	.	.
TGTGCCAGCAGCCGGGGGGGAGCTGGGGCCAACGTCCTGACTTTC	CASSRGGAGANVLTF	TRBV11-2	TRBJ2-6	once	TRBD2
TGCGCCAGCAGCCAATTAGGGACAGGGGGCACCGGGGAGCTGTTTTTT	CASSQLGTGGTGELFF	TRBV4-1	TRBJ2-2	.	TRBD1
TGTGCCAGCAGTACAGTTGTGAATTCACCCCTCCACTTT	CASSTVVNSPLHF	TRBV28	TRBJ1-6	.	.
TGTGCCAGCAGCGTAGATAGCAATCAGCCCCAGCATTTT	CASSVDSNQPQHF	TRBV6-4	TRBJ1-5	.	.
TGCAGCGTTGAAATAGCGGGGGGCTCGGGGACGCAGTATTTT	CSVEIAGGSGTQYF	TRBV29-1	TRBJ2-3	.	TRBD2
TGTGCCAGTAGCAAACAGGGGAAATTGGGAGATACGCAGTATTTT	CASSKQGKLGDTQYF	TRBV19	TRBJ2-3	few	TRBD1
TGTGCCAGCAGTTTATCGATAGAGAACACTGAAGCTTTCTTT	CASSLSIENTEAFF	TRBV27	TRBJ1-1	.	.
TGTGCCACATCGGAAAGGCTAGGCAATCAGCCCCAGCATTTT	CATSERLGNQPQHF	TRBV28	TRBJ1-5	.	.
TGTGCCAGCAGTTGGACTAGCGGGGGGGCGGAGACCCAGTACTTC	CASSWTSGGAETQYF	TRBV7-9	TRBJ2-5	.	TRBD2
TGTGCCACCAGTGATAGCAGACTAGCGGGAGAGGGTTACAATGAGCAGTTCTTC	CATSDSRLAGEGYNEQFF	TRBV24-1	TRBJ2-1	.	TRBD2
TGCGCCAGCACCCCAACAGCTCAGGGAGGGGAGACCCAGTACTTC	CASTPTAQGGETQYF	TRBV4-1	TRBJ2-5	.	TRBD2
TGTGCCAGCAGTGAAGGAGGCACCTACACTGAAGCTTTCTTT	CASSEGGTYTEAFF	TRBV25-1	TRBJ1-1	.	.
TGTGCCAGCAGCTTAGAGTTAGCGCCCTACGAGCAGTACTTC	CASSLELAPYEQYF	TRBV7-9	TRBJ2-7	.	.
TGTGCCACCAGCAGAGATCAAGGGGGCAATCAGCCCCAGCATTTT	CATSRDQGGNQPQHF	TRBV15	TRBJ1-5	few	.
TGTGCCAGCAGTTCGCTGGGGAGCTCCTATAATTCACCCCTCCACTTT	CASSSLGSSYNSPLHF	TRBV6-2/TRBV6-3	TRBJ1-6	.	.
TGTGCCAGCAGTGAAGAGGACATTAACAATCAGCCCCAGCATTTT	CASSEEDINNQPQHF	TRBV6-1	TRBJ1-5	.	.
TGCACCAGCAGCCTCCCCCCGCTTTTCCCCCGGGCTAATGAAAAACTGTTTTTT	CTSSLPPLFPRANEKLFF	TRBV1	TRBJ1-4	.	.
TGTGCCAGCAGACCGTCTTCAGGGGCCTATGGCTACACCTTC	CASRPSSGAYGYTF	TRBV7-3	TRBJ1-2	few	.
TGCGCCAGCAGCCAAGATGCGGGGTTTTCCTACGAGCAGTACTTC	CASSQDAGFSYEQYF	TRBV4-1	TRBJ2-7	.	.
TGTGCCAGCAGCTTGAGGGCGGGAGGAAGGTCCTACGAGCAGTACTTC	CASSLRAGGRSYEQYF	TRBV5-4	TRBJ2-7	.	TRBD2
TGCAGTGCTACCTGGACAGGGGGCTACACCTTC	CSATWTGGYTF	TRBV20-1	TRBJ1-2	.	TRBD1
TGTGCCAGCAGCTTGGCCACGGGAGTGGGGTCAGATACGCAGTATTTT	CASSLATGVGSDTQYF	TRBV5-4	TRBJ2-3	.	.
TGTGCCAGCAGCGTGACAGAAAACTATGGCTACACCTTC	CASSVTENYGYTF	TRBV7-9	TRBJ1-2	.	.
TGTGCCAGCAGCTTAGGGACTAGCGGGGGGGCCTCCAATGAGCAGTTCTTC	CASSLGTSGGASNEQFF	TRBV11-2	TRBJ2-1	.	TRBD2
TGTGCCAGCAGCTCCCGACAACAGGGGGACGGAAGTGGCTACACCTTC	CASSSRQQGDGSGYTF	TRBV7-3	TRBJ1-2	.	TRBD1
TGTGCCAGCAGTTTAGGAGGGGCCGGAGATACGCAGTATTTT	CASSLGGAGDTQYF	TRBV28	TRBJ2-3	.	.
TGTGCCAGTAGTATGGTCTCTAGCTACAATGAGCAGTTCTTC	CASSMVSSYNEQFF	TRBV19	TRBJ2-1	.	.
TGTGCCAGCAGAGAAGGGACAGGGAAATGGCCCGGGGAGCTGTTTTTT	CASREGTGKWPGELFF	TRBV2	TRBJ2-2	.	TRBD1
TGCGCCAGCAGCCCTAGCGGCACGGCGCGAGGGGACTATGGCTACACCTTC	CASSPSGTARGDYGYTF	TRBV4-1	TRBJ1-2	few	.
TGTGCCAGCAACCCCTGGGACAGGGTAAACACTGAAGCTTTCTTT	CASNPWDRVNTEAFF	TRBV6-4	TRBJ1-1	.	TRBD1
TGTGCTAGTGGTCTCTCCAGGATTACTTACGAGCAGTACTTC	CASGLSRITYEQYF	TRBV12-5	TRBJ2-7	.	.
TGTGCCAGCAGTGATGCTAGCGGATCCTACGAGCAGTACTTC	CASSDASGSYEQYF	TRBV2	TRBJ2-7	.	TRBD2
TGTGCCAGCAGCTTAGCGGGGTCCGGCACGGGGTATGGCTACACCTTC	CASSLAGSGTGYGYTF	TRBV7-2	TRBJ1-2	.	.
TGTGCCAGCAGCCCAGGGACAGGGGTAGTCTACGAGCAGTACTTC	CASSPGTGVVYEQYF	TRBV7-9	TRBJ2-7	few	TRBD1
TGCGCCAGCAGCGGAGGGACGGCGTTTAATGAGCAGTTCTTC	CASSGGTAFNEQFF	TRBV5-1	TRBJ2-1	.	.
TGTGCCAGCAGCCAAGAACCAGCGGGAGGTAACTACGAGCAGTACTTC	CASSQEPAGGNYEQYF	TRBV4-2	TRBJ2-7	.	TRBD2
TGTGCCAGCAGTGAGGACAGAGGGGACACTGAAGCTTTCTTT	CASSEDRGDTEAFF	TRBV6-1	TRBJ1-1	.	.
TGTGCCAGCAGCTTAGGAGAAACGGGCTACACCTTC	CASSLGETGYTF	TRBV7-9	TRBJ1-2	.	.
TGTGCCAGCAGCCGGCCGGGACTCTACACAGATACGCAGTATTTT	CASSRPGLYTDTQYF	TRBV3-1/TRBV3-2	TRBJ2-3	.	.
TGTGCCATCAGGACAACCGGGACTAGCGCGTACAATGAGCAGTTCTTC	CAIRTTGTSAYNEQFF	TRBV10-3	TRBJ2-1	.	TRBD2
TGTGCCAGCAGGCAGCGGGGGGACCCCAATGAGCAGTTCTTC	CASRQRGDPNEQFF	TRBV6-5	TRBJ2-1	.	TRBD2
TGTGCCAGCAGTACTTTACAGGGAAGTAATCAGCCCCAGCATTTT	CASSTLQGSNQPQHF	TRBV6-4	TRBJ1-5	.	.
TGTGCCAGCAGCCCCCCGGCTAGCGGGAGTCTCGACGAGCAGTACTTC	CASSPPASGSLDEQYF	TRBV2	TRBJ2-7	.	TRBD2
TGTGCCATCAGTGATCAGGGGGGACAATACAATGAAAAACTGTTTTTT	CAISDQGGQYNEKLFF	TRBV10-3	TRBJ1-4	few	TRBD1
TGTGCCAGCAGCCCCGACAGGGAAAATTCACCCCTCCACTTT	CASSPDRENSPLHF	TRBV7-2	TRBJ1-6	.	TRBD1
TGTGCCAGCAGCTTAACAATCTCTAGCGGGAGGGCATATACGCAGTATTTT	CASSLTISSGRAYTQYF	TRBV7-8	TRBJ2-3	once	TRBD2
TGTGCCAGTAGCCTCACTAGCGCGACCTACGAGCAGTACTTC	CASSLTSATYEQYF	TRBV19	TRBJ2-7	medium-sized	TRBD2